This is a list of T cell receptor beta chains from one sample in a study of T cell changes during pregnancy in multiple sclerosis. The assay was immunoSEQ multiplex PCR, and TCRdb's table has in-frame clones only and misses some. The sample yields 55,000 to 75,000 clones, 91% seen once. The input for sequencing was peripheral blood, taken after pregnancy. The source is a female donor in good health, enrolled as a control in a pregnancy study. Each CDR3 is given with its conserved first and last residue. A D gene is named only where the DNA matches it firmly. Clone sizes are given selectively: once, few, many, or a class where the clone is expanded.

clone size	V gene	D gene	J gene	CDR3 DNA	CDR3 protein
-	TRBV11-3	-	TRBJ2-2	TGTGCCAGCAGCTTACGCGGGGCGAACACCGGGGAGCTGTTTTTT	CASSLRGANTGELFF
-	TRBV6-6	-	TRBJ2-5	TGTGCCAGCAGCACACGACAGGTTCAAGAGACCCAGTACTTC	CASSTRQVQETQYF
-	TRBV7-2	-	TRBJ2-3	TGTGCCAGCAGCTTAGGAGCCCCCCCGGATACGCAGTATTTT	CASSLGAPPDTQYF
few	TRBV18	-	TRBJ1-5	TGTGCCAGCTCACCACATTCAGGGATCAATCAGCCCCAGCATTTT	CASSPHSGINQPQHF
-	TRBV9	TRBD2	TRBJ2-7	TGTGCCAGCAGCGTAGGGGGTAGCGGGGTCTACGAGCAGTACTTC	CASSVGGSGVYEQYF
-	TRBV6-1	TRBD1	TRBJ2-7	TGTGCCAGCAGTGAACCCGGCAGGGGGTACGAGCAGTACTTC	CASSEPGRGYEQYF
-	TRBV7-6	-	TRBJ2-2	TGTGCCAGCAGCTTAGGTGGGCTAAGGAGGGGTGGGGAGCTGTTTTTT	CASSLGGLRRGGELFF
-	TRBV6-5	-	TRBJ1-1	TGTGCCAGCAGTTACCAGGGGTTTCGCACTGAAGCTTTCTTT	CASSYQGFRTEAFF
-	TRBV9	-	TRBJ1-3	TGTGCCAGCAGCGTAGGTTTGAAGCACTCTGGAAACACCATATATTTT	CASSVGLKHSGNTIYF
-	TRBV7-9	TRBD1	TRBJ1-1	TGTGCCAGCAGCCCCGACAGGGGCCGTGGGGCTGAAGCTTTCTTT	CASSPDRGRGAEAFF
-	TRBV9	TRBD2	TRBJ2-5	TGTGCCAGCAGCGTTGGGGGGACTAGCGGGGGTTTAGAGACCCAGTACTTC	CASSVGGTSGGLETQYF
-	TRBV6-6	-	TRBJ2-4	TGTGCCAGCAGTTACCCGCCCTCAGGGCTCGAAAACATTCAGTACTTC	CASSYPPSGLENIQYF
-	TRBV19	TRBD2	TRBJ2-1	TGTGCCAGTAGTGGGGAGGTGGGACTAGCTTACAATGAGCAGTTCTTC	CASSGEVGLAYNEQFF
once	TRBV6-5	-	TRBJ1-4	TGTGCCAGCAGTTCTCGACTCGCGAACGGCGAAAAACTGTTTTTT	CASSSRLANGEKLFF
-	TRBV6-5	-	TRBJ2-7	TGTGCCAGCAGTTACGGGGACATCGGTTACGAGCAGTACTTC	CASSYGDIGYEQYF
-	TRBV19	-	TRBJ2-7	TGTGCCAGTAGTACCGACAGAGCTTACGAGCAGTACTTC	CASSTDRAYEQYF
-	TRBV6-5	-	TRBJ2-7	TGTGCCAGCAGTTACGACCAAGGGGTGTACGAGCAGTACTTC	CASSYDQGVYEQYF
-	TRBV5-1	TRBD2	TRBJ2-3	TGCGCCAGCAGCGCGGGGACTAGCGGGGGGGTGGATACGCAGTATTTT	CASSAGTSGGVDTQYF
few	TRBV19	-	TRBJ1-2	TGTGCCAGTAGTATTCTGGGCGGGAACTATGGCTACACCTTC	CASSILGGNYGYTF
-	TRBV6-6	TRBD1	TRBJ2-7	TGTGCCAGCAGAGACAGGGGCGTACACGAGCAGTACTTC	CASRDRGVHEQYF
-	TRBV27	TRBD1	TRBJ1-1	TGTGCCAGCAGTAGAGGGACAGGGGGAATCGGCACTGAAGCTTTCTTT	CASSRGTGGIGTEAFF
-	TRBV7-3	-	TRBJ1-1	TGTGCCAGCAGCTCGAGAGGGGGACCGGGCACTGAAGCTTTCTTT	CASSSRGGPGTEAFF
-	TRBV30	TRBD1	TRBJ1-1	TGTGCCTGGACCCTGCAGGGGGCTTCGGTCACTGAAGCTTTCTTT	CAWTLQGASVTEAFF
-	TRBV4-3	-	TRBJ2-3	TGCGCCAGCAGCCAAGGGGACTCTTACACAGATACGCAGTATTTT	CASSQGDSYTDTQYF
once	TRBV27	-	TRBJ2-3	TGTGCCAGCAGTTTCGGAGCAGGGGACACAGATACGCAGTATTTT	CASSFGAGDTDTQYF
-	TRBV19	TRBD1	TRBJ2-7	TGTGCCAGTAGTGCCAGACAGGGGGCGTCCTACGAGCAGTACTTC	CASSARQGASYEQYF
once	TRBV7-2	TRBD1	TRBJ1-5	TGTGCCAGCAGCTTTTTAGGGGGCGCGGGCAATCAGCCCCAGCATTTT	CASSFLGGAGNQPQHF
-	TRBV30	TRBD1	TRBJ2-2	TGTGCCTGGGGCCGGGACAGGGGGGGGACCGGGGAGCTGTTTTTT	CAWGRDRGGTGELFF
-	TRBV7-9	-	TRBJ1-3	TGTGCCAGCGAGCACGGAAACACCATATATTTT	CASEHGNTIYF
-	TRBV5-1	-	TRBJ1-1	TGCGCCAGCAGCTTCGGACAGGAAGCTTTCTTT	CASSFGQEAFF
-	TRBV4-2	TRBD1	TRBJ1-1	TGTGCCAGCAGCCCCCTGACAGGGAACCAAATGAACACTGAAGCTTTCTTT	CASSPLTGNQMNTEAFF
-	TRBV7-9	-	TRBJ1-3	TGTGCCAGCAGCTTAGGGGCGCAAGGAAACACCATATATTTT	CASSLGAQGNTIYF
-	TRBV30	TRBD1	TRBJ1-2	TGTGCCTGGAAACTCCAGACAGGGGACTATGGCTACACCTTC	CAWKLQTGDYGYTF
once	TRBV11-3	TRBD1	TRBJ2-6	TGTGCCAGCAGCCCCGGGACAGGGGGCTCTGGGGCCAACGTCCTGACTTTC	CASSPGTGGSGANVLTF
-	TRBV2	TRBD2	TRBJ2-1	TGTGCCAGCAGTGAATTAGCGGGATACAATGAGCAGTTCTTC	CASSELAGYNEQFF
-	TRBV27	-	TRBJ1-2	TGTGCCAGCAGGACCTTATCGGGCCAGGGAGGGTGGGGACGTTATGGCTACACCTTC	CASRTLSGQGGWGRYGYTF
-	TRBV6-5	-	TRBJ2-7	TGTGCCAGCACTCCCTTGGGGAGATCCTACGAGCAGTACTTC	CASTPLGRSYEQYF
few	TRBV4-3	-	TRBJ2-4	TGCGCCAGCAGCCAAGATCCGAGGGGGGGAAACATTCAGTACTTC	CASSQDPRGGNIQYF
-	TRBV18	TRBD1	TRBJ1-6	TGTGCCAGCTCCGGGGACAGGACGGGCTCACCCCTCCACTTT	CASSGDRTGSPLHF
few	TRBV19	-	TRBJ1-2	TGTGCCAGTAGTCTGACAGTTTCTAACTATGGCTACACCTTC	CASSLTVSNYGYTF
-	TRBV30	-	TRBJ1-5	TGTGCCTGGAGTGTAGGACAGAGCAATCAGCCCCAGCATTTT	CAWSVGQSNQPQHF
once	TRBV6-1	-	TRBJ1-1	TGTGCCAGCAGTGGACGGGGGGCAGGGGTAGGTCGGGGCACTGAAGCTTTCTTT	CASSGRGAGVGRGTEAFF
-	TRBV4-1	-	TRBJ1-6	TGCGCCAGCAGCCAAGGCCTGAGGGAAAATTCACCCCTCCACTTT	CASSQGLRENSPLHF
-	TRBV15	TRBD2	TRBJ2-3	TGTGCCACCAGCAGAGTTCGAGCGGGGGGCACAGATACGCAGTATTTT	CATSRVRAGGTDTQYF
-	TRBV19	-	TRBJ2-5	TGTGCCAGTTTACCGGACACGGGAGAGACCCAGTACTTC	CASLPDTGETQYF